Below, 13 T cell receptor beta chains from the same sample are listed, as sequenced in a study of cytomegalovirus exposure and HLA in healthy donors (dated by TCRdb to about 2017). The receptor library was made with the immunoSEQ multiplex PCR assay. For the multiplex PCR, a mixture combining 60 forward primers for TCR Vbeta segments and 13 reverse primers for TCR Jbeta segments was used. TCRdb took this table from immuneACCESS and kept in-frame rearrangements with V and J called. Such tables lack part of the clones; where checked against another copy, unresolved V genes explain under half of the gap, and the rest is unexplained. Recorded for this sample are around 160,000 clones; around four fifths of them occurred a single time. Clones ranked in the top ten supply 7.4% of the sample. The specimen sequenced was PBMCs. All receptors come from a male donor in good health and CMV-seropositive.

The CDR3 spells CASSEARFYGYTF. For the CDR3, the DNA is TGTGCCAGCAGTGAAGCGCGTTTCTACGGCTACACCTTC. The rearrangement links TRBV2 to TRBJ1-2; D is unresolved. This CDR3 has 13 amino acids. Trimming cost V 0 bases and J 8 bases, with 10 bases left between them. From germline, CDR1 is SNHLY and CDR2 FYNNEI.

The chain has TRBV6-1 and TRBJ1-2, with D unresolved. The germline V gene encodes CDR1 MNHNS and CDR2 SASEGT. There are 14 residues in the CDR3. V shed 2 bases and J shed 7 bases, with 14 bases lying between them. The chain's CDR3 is CASSELREIPGYTF. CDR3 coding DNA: TGTGCCAGCAGTGAATTGAGGGAAATTCCTGGCTACACCTTC.

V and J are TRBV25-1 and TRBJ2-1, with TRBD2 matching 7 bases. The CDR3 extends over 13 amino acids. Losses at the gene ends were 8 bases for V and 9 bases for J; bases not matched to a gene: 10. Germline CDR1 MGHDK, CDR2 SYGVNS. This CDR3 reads CASRRTRRSEQFF. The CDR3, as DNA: TGTGCCAGCCGGAGGACTAGACGGAGTGAGCAGTTCTTC.

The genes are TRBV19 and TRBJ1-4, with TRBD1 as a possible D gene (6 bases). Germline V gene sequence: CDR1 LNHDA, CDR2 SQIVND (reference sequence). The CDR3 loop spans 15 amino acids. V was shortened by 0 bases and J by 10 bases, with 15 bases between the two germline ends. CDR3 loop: CASSIDLGARGKLFF. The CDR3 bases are TGTGCCAGTAGTATAGATCTGGGGGCAAGGGGAAAACTGTTTTTT.

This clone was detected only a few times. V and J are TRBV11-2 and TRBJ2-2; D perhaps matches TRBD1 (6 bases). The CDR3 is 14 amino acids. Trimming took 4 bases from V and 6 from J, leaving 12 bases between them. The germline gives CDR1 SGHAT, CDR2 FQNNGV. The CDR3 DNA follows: TGTGCCAGCAGCTCCAACAGGGATCCCGGGGAGCTGTTTTTT. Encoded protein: CASSSNRDPGELFF.

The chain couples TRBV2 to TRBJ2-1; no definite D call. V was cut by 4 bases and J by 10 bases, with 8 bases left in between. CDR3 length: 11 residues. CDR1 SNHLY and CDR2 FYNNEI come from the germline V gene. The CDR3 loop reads CASSGRSEQFF. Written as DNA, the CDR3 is TGTGCCAGCAGTGGTCGGTCCGAGCAGTTCTTC.

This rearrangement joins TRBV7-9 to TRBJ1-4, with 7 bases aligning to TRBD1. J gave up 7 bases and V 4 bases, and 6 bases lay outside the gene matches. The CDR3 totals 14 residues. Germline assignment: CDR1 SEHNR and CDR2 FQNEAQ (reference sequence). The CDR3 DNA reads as TGTGCCAGCAGCTCAAGGGGGCAGGGTGAAAAACTGTTTTTT. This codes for CASSSRGQGEKLFF.

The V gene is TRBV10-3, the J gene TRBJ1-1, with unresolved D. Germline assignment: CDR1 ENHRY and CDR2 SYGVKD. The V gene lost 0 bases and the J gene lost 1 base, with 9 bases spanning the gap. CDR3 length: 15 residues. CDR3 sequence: CAISESNTGNTEAFF. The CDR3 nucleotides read TGTGCCATCAGTGAGTCCAATACTGGGAACACTGAAGCTTTCTTT.

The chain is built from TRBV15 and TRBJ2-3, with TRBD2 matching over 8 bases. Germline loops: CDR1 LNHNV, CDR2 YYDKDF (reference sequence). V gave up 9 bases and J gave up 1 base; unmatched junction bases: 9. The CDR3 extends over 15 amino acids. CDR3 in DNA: TGTGCCACAGGTGGGTGGCGGGGGGGCACAGATACGCAGTATTTT. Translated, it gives CATGGWRGGTDTQYF.

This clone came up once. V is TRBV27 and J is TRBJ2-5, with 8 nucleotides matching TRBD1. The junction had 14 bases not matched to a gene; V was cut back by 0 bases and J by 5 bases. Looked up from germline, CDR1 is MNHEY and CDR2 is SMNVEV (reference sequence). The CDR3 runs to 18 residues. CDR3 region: CASSLSKVAGGSWETQYF. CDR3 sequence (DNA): TGTGCCAGCAGTTTATCGAAAGTAGCAGGGGGCAGTTGGGAGACCCAGTACTTC.

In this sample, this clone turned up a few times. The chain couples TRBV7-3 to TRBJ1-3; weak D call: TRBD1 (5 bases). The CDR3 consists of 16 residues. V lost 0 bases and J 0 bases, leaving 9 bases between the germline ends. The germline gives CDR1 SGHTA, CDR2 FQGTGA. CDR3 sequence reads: CASSLTGGSSGNTIYF. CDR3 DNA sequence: TGTGCCAGCAGCTTAACGGGGGGAAGCTCTGGAAACACCATATATTTT.

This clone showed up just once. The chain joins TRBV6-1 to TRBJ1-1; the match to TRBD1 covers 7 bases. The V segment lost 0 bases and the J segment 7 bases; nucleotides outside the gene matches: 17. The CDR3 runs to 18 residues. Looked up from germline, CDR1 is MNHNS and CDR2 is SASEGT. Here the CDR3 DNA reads TGTGCCAGCAGTGAAGCTTTATTGATGAGGGGACAGAGAAGTGAAGCTTTCTTT. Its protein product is CASSEALLMRGQRSEAFF.

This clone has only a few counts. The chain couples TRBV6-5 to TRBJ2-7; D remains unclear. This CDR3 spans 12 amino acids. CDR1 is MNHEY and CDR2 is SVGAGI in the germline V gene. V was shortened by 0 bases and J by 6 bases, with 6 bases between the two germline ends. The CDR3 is CASSYSPGEQYF. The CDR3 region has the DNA TGTGCCAGCAGTTACTCTCCGGGCGAGCAGTACTTC.